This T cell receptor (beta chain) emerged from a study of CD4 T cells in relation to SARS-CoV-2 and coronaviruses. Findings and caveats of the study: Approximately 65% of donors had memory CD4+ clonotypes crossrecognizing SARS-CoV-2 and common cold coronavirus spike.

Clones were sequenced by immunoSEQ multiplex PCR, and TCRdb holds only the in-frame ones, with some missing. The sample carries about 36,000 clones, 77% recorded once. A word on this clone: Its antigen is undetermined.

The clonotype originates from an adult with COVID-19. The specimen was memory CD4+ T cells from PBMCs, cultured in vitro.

The CDR3 loop reads CASSFQGRGRNTEAFF. The CDR3 DNA sequence: TGTGCCAGCAGCTTCCAGGGGCGAGGTAGAAACACTGAAGCTTTCTTT. The rearrangement uses TRBV28 and TRBJ1-1, with a weak D call TRBD1 (6 bases). The CDR3 loop spans 16 amino acids. Germline CDR1 reads MDHEN; CDR2 reads SYDVKM. V dropped 6 bases and J dropped 2 bases, with 19 bases sitting between them.